In its sample, the clone carrying this TCR beta chain is large. The library was designed around alpha chains, so this beta chain is a stray read whose abundance carries little weight. From the 5' RACE reads, TCRdb called clonotypes with MiXCR, one entry per CDR3 protein. The sample yields some 1,100 distinct CDR3 sequences, 6.5% to 8% seen once. This record belongs to a study of spatial heterogeneity in lung cancer. This CDR3 comprises 13 residues. V was cut by 4 bases and J by 6 bases, with 13 bases left in between. CDR1 is SGHRS and CDR2 is YFSETQ in the germline V gene. Stated time point: sample taken at primary tumor resection. Whole RNA, isolated from tumor, nontumor lung or frozen PBMC, was sequenced without prior sorting.

V is TRBV5-1 and J is TRBJ1-2, with no clear D. The receptor was isolated from a male donor with early-stage non-small cell lung cancer. The source was normal lung tissue next to the tumor, collected at surgery. CDR3 coding DNA: TGCGCCAGCAGCGAGGAGCTGAGAGATGGCTACACCTTC. It specifies CASSEELRDGYTF.